This entry features one TCR beta chain sequence. CDR1 is ENHRY, CDR2 SYGVKD, per germline. Trimming cost V 4 bases and J 7 bases, with 8 bases left between them. This CDR3 region has 12 residues. Via MiXCR, TCRdb re-called the RT-PCR reads, giving one row per CDR3 protein. Among approximately 720,000 distinct CDR3 sequences listed, 14% were seen once. J is TRBJ2-1 and V is TRBV10-3, with a weak D call TRBD2 (5 bases). Input material: memory CD4+ T cells from blood. The receptor comes from a female donor in good health, serving as a healthy control. The CDR3 DNA reads as TGTGCCATCAGTGTCGGGGAAAATGAGCAGTTCTTC. This codes for CAISVGENEQFF.